Following are 22 T cell receptor beta chains from one sample sequenced in a study of T cells after yellow fever vaccination. TCRdb called the 5' RACE reads again in MiXCR, with one record for every CDR3 protein. Here the sample spans under 100,000 distinct CDR3 sequences, around 5.5% being singletons. The input for sequencing was CD8+ T cells sorted from PBMCs, taken 10 days after the yellow fever booster vaccination. The receptors were gathered from a man between 18 and 35 years old who received the YFV17D yellow fever vaccine.

This clonotype was counted only a few times. J is TRBJ2-5 and V is TRBV7-6; unclear D gene. There are 15 residues in the CDR3. Trimming shortened V by 4 bases and J by 5 bases, and 17 bases separated the two germline ends. Germline assignment: CDR1 SGHVS and CDR2 FNYEAQ. The CDR3 coding sequence is TGTGCCAGCAGCTCAACCTCAGGCCTCGTCGAGACCCAGTACTTC. This codes for CASSSTSGLVETQYF. The full variable domain, completed using reference TRBV7-6 and TRBJ2-5, is GAGVSQSPRYKVTKRGQDVALRCDPISGHVSLYWYRQALGQGPEFLTYFNYEAQQDKSGLPNDRFSAERPEGSISTLTIQRTEQRDSAMYRCASSSTSGLVETQYFGPGTRLLVL.

This clonotype has only a few counts. V usage is TRBV6-2 or TRBV6-3 and J usage is TRBJ2-7; TRBD2 agrees at 13 bases. CDR1 and CDR2 from the germline V gene are MNHEY and SVGEGT. This CDR3 spans 17 amino acids. V gave up 8 bases and J gave up 4 bases; unmatched junction bases: 14. The CDR3 loop reads CASFGMTSGGMTYEQYV. Here the CDR3 DNA reads TGTGCCAGCTTCGGGATGACTAGCGGGGGGATGACTTACGAGCAGTACGTC.

This clonotype was seen a few times. The chain carries TRBV4-1 and TRBJ1-3; D perhaps matches TRBD1 (6 bases). With 3 bases removed from V and 4 bases from J, the gap between germline ends came to 19 bases. In germline, CDR1 is MGHRA, CDR2 YSYEKL. The length of the CDR3 is 17 residues. CDR3 sequence reads: CASSHPPGGAGGNTIYF. CDR3 DNA sequence: TGCGCCAGCAGCCACCCACCCGGGGGCGCGGGAGGAAACACCATATATTTT.

The sample holds a few counts of this clonotype. The rearrangement uses TRBV15 and TRBJ2-3; tentatively, D is TRBD1 (5 bases). CDR1 is LNHNV and CDR2 is YYDKDF in the germline V gene (reference sequence). Deletions cut 1 base from V and 0 bases from J, with 8 bases between. CDR3 length: 15 amino acids. The CDR3 here is CATSRGQISTDTQYF. CDR3 DNA: TGTGCCACCAGCAGAGGACAGATCAGCACAGATACGCAGTATTTT.

Ten or more counts support this clonotype. The chain uses TRBV12-3 or TRBV12-4 and TRBJ2-5; unclear D gene. This CDR3 has 15 amino acids. V was trimmed by 3 bases and J by 2 bases, leaving 13 bases between them. In nucleotides, the CDR3 is TGTGCCAGCAGTTTTTCGGCAAGCCTGCAAGAGACCCAGTACTTC. Its translation is CASSFSASLQETQYF.

This sequence joins TRBV20-1 and TRBJ2-7; 11 bases line up with TRBD2. Germline V gives CDR1 DFQATT, CDR2 SNEGSKA (reference sequence). CDR3 length: 16 amino acids. The V segment lost 2 bases and the J segment 0 bases; nucleotides outside the gene matches: 6. The CDR3 DNA sequence: TGCAGTGCTAGACCTAGACTAGCGGGGAGCTCCTACGAGCAGTACGTC. Protein product: CSARPRLAGSSYEQYV.

At least ten counts were recorded for this clonotype. J is TRBJ2-1 and V is TRBV4-3; possible D gene TRBD2, 7 bases. The CDR3 contains 14 residues. CDR1 is LGHNA, CDR2 YSLEER, per germline. Deletions cut 5 bases from V and 9 bases from J, with 17 bases between. DNA for the CDR3: TGCGCCAGCAGCTTCCGGGGGGCGGTAGGTGAGCAGTTCTTC. Translated, it gives CASSFRGAVGEQFF.

V usage is TRBV7-9 and J usage is TRBJ2-1; the D is unclear. This CDR3 spans 12 amino acids. The germline V and J ends were trimmed by 3 bases and 6 bases, with 6 bases remaining between them. Germline lookup yields CDR1 SEHNR and CDR2 FQNEAQ (reference sequence). This chain's CDR3 is CASSFGANEQFF. The CDR3 region has the DNA TGTGCCAGCAGCTTTGGAGCCAATGAGCAGTTCTTC.

Only a few counts were recorded for this clonotype. DNA for the CDR3: TGCAGTGCTTGGTCGGCGGGGGGGCTCTACGAGCAGTACTTC. Its protein product is CSAWSAGGLYEQYF. This chain links TRBV20-1 with TRBJ2-7; 9 bases are a match to TRBD2. Germline trimming cut 5 bases from V and 3 bases from J; bases unmatched to any gene: 8. The CDR3 consists of 14 residues. Germline V gene sequence: CDR1 DFQATT, CDR2 SNEGSKA (reference sequence).

This clonotype was observed a few times. This sequence joins TRBV5-4 and TRBJ1-2; D may be TRBD1 (6 bases). Trimming stripped 4 bases from V and 3 bases from J, with 22 bases between. Germline CDR1 and CDR2: SGHNT and YYREEE (reference sequence). This CDR3 region has 17 residues. The DNA of the CDR3 is TGTGCCAGCAGCCAAGAAACAACAGGGTATAAAGACTATGGCTACACCTTC. The encoded protein is CASSQETTGYKDYGYTF.

The sample holds many counts of this clonotype. The rearrangement joins TRBV7-9 to TRBJ1-2; D may be TRBD1 (5 bases). The germline CDR1 and CDR2 sequences are SEHNR and FQNEAQ (reference sequence). This CDR3 is 14 amino acids long. The ends were cut back, 0 bases at V and 2 bases at J, with 7 bases in the middle. CDR3 amino acids: CASSLAGTNYGYTF. The CDR3 DNA follows: TGTGCCAGCAGCTTAGCAGGGACCAACTATGGCTACACCTTC.

This clonotype was counted at least ten times. V and J are TRBV3-1 and TRBJ2-2; D uncertain. This CDR3 region has 12 residues. Germline lookup yields CDR1 LGHDT and CDR2 YNNKEL (reference sequence). V was trimmed by 3 bases and J by 1 base, leaving 0 bases between them. The CDR3 loop reads CASSQNTGELFF. The CDR3 DNA sequence: TGTGCCAGCAGCCAGAACACCGGGGAGCTGTTTTTT.

The sample holds many counts of this clonotype. This chain links TRBV7-3 with TRBJ1-2; tentative D call: TRBD1 (6 bases). The CDR3 totals 14 residues. CDR1 SGHTA and CDR2 FQGTGA come from the germline V gene. V was clipped by 0 bases and J by 8 bases, with 13 bases between them. CDR3 protein: CASSLTGPGEGYTF. The CDR3 nucleotides are TGTGCCAGCAGCTTAACGGGGCCAGGGGAAGGCTACACCTTC.

V is TRBV10-2 and J is TRBJ1-2; D is uncertain. Germline V lookup: CDR1 WSHSY, CDR2 SAAADI. This CDR3 comprises 14 residues. Trimming pared 7 bases from V and 2 bases from J, leaving 14 bases between. CDR3 sequence reads: CASMGEERNYGYTF. The CDR3 DNA follows: TGCGCCAGCATGGGAGAGGAACGGAACTATGGCTACACCTTC.

This clonotype occurred many times. At one of its ends the junction is not consistent with the germline gene, which may arise from a read error. The CDR3 DNA reads TGTGCCAGCTCACCCGAGGGGCGGTACTCCCACAATGAGCAGTTCTTC. Its protein is CASSPEGRYSHNEQFF. The V and J genes are TRBV18 and TRBJ2-1; tentatively, D is TRBD1 or TRBD2 (5 bases each). Germline V gives CDR1 KGHSH, CDR2 LQKENI. This CDR3 has 16 residues.

This chain links TRBV29-1 with TRBJ2-7, with D perhaps matching TRBD2 (6 bases). The CDR3 extends over 14 amino acids. The ends were cut back, 4 bases at V and 2 bases at J, with 15 bases in the middle. Germline CDR1 is SQVTM and CDR2 is ANQGSEA. For the CDR3, the DNA is TGCAGCGTTGTTCCCGGGGGACGACCCTACGAGCAGTACTTC. This gives the protein CSVVPGGRPYEQYF.

Only a few counts were recorded for this clonotype. The chain carries TRBV3-1 and TRBJ1-5; weak D call: TRBD1 (6 bases). In germline, CDR1 is LGHDT, CDR2 YNNKEL (reference sequence). The V gene lost 0 bases and the J gene lost 2 bases, with 11 bases spanning the gap. The CDR3 has 16 residues. CDR3 bases: TGTGCCAGCAGCCAAGAAGGGGGGGTTGGCAATCAGCCCCAGCATTTT. Amino acids: CASSQEGGVGNQPQHF.

The table lists this clonotype with a few counts. The chain links TRBV5-6 to TRBJ2-1; D call uncertain. The CDR3 consists of 14 residues. Germline CDR1 is SGHDT and CDR2 is YYEEEE. The V end lost 3 bases, the J end lost 0 bases, and 7 bases lay between the germline ends. DNA for the CDR3: TGTGCCAGCAGCTCATACAACTCCTACAATGAGCAGTTCTTC. Amino acids: CASSSYNSYNEQFF. Full variable domain (missing parts from reference TRBV5-6 and TRBJ2-1): DAGVTQSPTHLIKTRGQQVTLRCSPKSGHDTVSWYQQALGQGPQFIFQYYEEEERQRGNFPDRFSGHQFPNYSSELNVNALLLGDSALYLCASSSYNSYNEQFFGPGTRLTVL.

This rearrangement joins TRBV27 to TRBJ1-1; weak D call: TRBD1 (5 bases). This CDR3 is built from 16 residues. CDR1 and CDR2 from the germline V gene are MNHEY and SMNVEV (reference sequence). V was clipped by 4 bases and J by 0 bases, with 15 bases between them. CDR3 sequence: CASSSFQRGVNTEAFF. CDR3 sequence (DNA): TGTGCCAGCAGTTCATTTCAAAGGGGAGTGAACACTGAAGCTTTCTTT.

This clonotype occurred a few times. V usage is TRBV6-6 and J usage is TRBJ2-5; 9 nucleotides line up with TRBD2. Germline loops: CDR1 MNHNY, CDR2 SVGAGI (reference sequence). With V trimmed by 2 bases and J by 7 bases, 11 bases remained unmatched. There are 16 residues in the CDR3. CDR3 in amino acids: CASSYEVAGAGGTQYF. The CDR3 DNA reads TGTGCCAGCAGTTACGAGGTAGCGGGGGCAGGAGGGACCCAGTACTTC.

The table lists this clonotype with many counts. For the CDR3, the DNA is TGTGCCAGCACGGACGGGACAGGGGATTACAATGAGCAGTTCTTC. Residues: CASTDGTGDYNEQFF. This chain joins TRBV12-3 or TRBV12-4 and TRBJ2-1; TRBD1 matches 10 bases. The CDR3 length is 15 residues. The junction had 7 bases not matched to a gene; V was cut back by 7 bases and J by 4 bases.

This clonotype was recorded many times. This chain links TRBV7-8 with TRBJ2-1; 9 positions agree with TRBD2. The germline V gene has CDR1 SGHVS and CDR2 FQNEAQ. Trimming took 8 bases from V and 3 from J; bases not matched to a gene: 5. The length of the CDR3 is 14 residues. The CDR3, as DNA: TGTGCCAGCTCAGCGGGGGGATTCTACAATGAGCAGTTCTTC. This sequence encodes CASSAGGFYNEQFF.